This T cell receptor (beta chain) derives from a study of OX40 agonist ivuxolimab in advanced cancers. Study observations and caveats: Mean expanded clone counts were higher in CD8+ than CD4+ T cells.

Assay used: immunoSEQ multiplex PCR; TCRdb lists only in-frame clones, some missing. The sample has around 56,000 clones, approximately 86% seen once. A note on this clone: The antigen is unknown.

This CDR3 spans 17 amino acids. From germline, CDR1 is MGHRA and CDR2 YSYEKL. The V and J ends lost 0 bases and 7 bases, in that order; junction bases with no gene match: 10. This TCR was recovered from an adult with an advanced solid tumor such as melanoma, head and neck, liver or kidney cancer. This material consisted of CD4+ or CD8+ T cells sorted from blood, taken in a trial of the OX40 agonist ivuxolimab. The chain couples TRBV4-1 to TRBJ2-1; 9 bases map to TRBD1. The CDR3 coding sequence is TGCGCCAGCAGCCAAGAATCTTTGCGGACAGGGGTTAATGAGCAGTTCTTC. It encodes CASSQESLRTGVNEQFF.